This T cell receptor beta chain was profiled in a study of blood T cell repertoires in COVID-19. Whole-study context: Researchers got acute and convalescent COVID-19 samples from the United States, Italy and Spain. PBMCs, B-cell-depleted T cells, or T cells were the source of the cDNA or gDNA that made up the material.

Participants reported their clinical history, and cohort assignment relied on those reports. Sequencing was performed with immunoSEQ multiplex PCR; in TCRdb, only in-frame clones are kept and a portion is missing. This sample carries 300,000 to 350,000 clones, more than 70% of them seen once, and the ten largest clones take 0.95% to 1.1%. The CDR3 extends over 16 amino acids. Trimming cost V 3 bases and J 6 bases; bases outside gene matches: 10. The germline V gene has CDR1 SGDLS and CDR2 YYNGEE. The TCR comes from a woman aged 30 to 39 who had been exposed to COVID-19. The chain is built from TRBV9 and TRBJ2-3; 10 bases match TRBD2. Sequencing input: PBMCs or T cells enriched from blood (not recorded which). In DNA, the CDR3 is TGTGCCAGCAGCGGAAGCGGGAGGGCCCAGTCGGATACGCAGTATTTT. It codes for CASSGSGRAQSDTQYF.